Listed below are T cell receptor beta chains from one sample, sequenced in a study of T cell repertoires in aging, cancer and after chemotherapy. TCRdb re-called the multiplex PCR reads with MiXCR, one entry per CDR3 protein. This table holds about 3,900 distinct CDR3 sequences, 40% to 45% found once. The sequenced sample consisted of blood. These receptors originate from a human donor with a solid tumor. Both conserved end residues are part of each CDR3. The D gene is left open where the match is weak. Size is stated for part of the rows, as once, few or many counts, or as a class when the clone is expanded.

TRBV27	TRBJ1-1	.	.	TGTGCCAGCAGTTTTGGCGTGACAGGGAACACTGAAGCTTTCTTT	CASSFGVTGNTEAFF
TRBV15	TRBJ1-6	.	.	TGTGCCACCAGTAAGAGAAAAGAGGGATCACCCCTCCACTTT	CATSKRKEGSPLHF
TRBV7-9	TRBJ2-1	TRBD2	.	TGTGCCATCCCAATGGTAGCGGGAGGGAGCTCCTACAATGAGCAGTTCTTC	CAIPMVAGGSSYNEQFF
TRBV12-3/TRBV12-4	TRBJ1-4	TRBD1	once	TGTGCCAGCAGTTTATACAGGGGTGAAAAACTGTTTTTT	CASSLYRGEKLFF
TRBV5-6	TRBJ1-2	.	few	TGTGCCAGCAGCTTGGCGGTCGGCAGGGGAGGTGGCTACACCTTC	CASSLAVGRGGGYTF
TRBV11-1	TRBJ1-2	TRBD1	.	TGTGCCAGCAGCTGGGGACAGTCTCCTAACTATGGCTACACCTTC	CASSWGQSPNYGYTF
TRBV13	TRBJ2-2	.	.	TGTGCCAGCAGCTTAGGCCTGTTCCGTTCCGAGACCGGGGAGCTGTTTTTT	CASSLGLFRSETGELFF
TRBV20-1	TRBJ1-2	TRBD1	.	TGCAGTGCTAAGGAGGGGGCGAGGGATGGCTACACCTTC	CSAKEGARDGYTF
TRBV6-2/TRBV6-3	TRBJ1-2	TRBD1	.	TGTGCCAGCAGGGACAGGGAAGGCTATGGCTACACCTTC	CASRDREGYGYTF
TRBV7-8	TRBJ2-1	.	.	TGTGCCAGCAGCCCACGCCAGCCGCGGGGCATCTACAATGAGCAGTTCTTC	CASSPRQPRGIYNEQFF
TRBV18	TRBJ1-4	.	once	TGTGCCAGCTCACCACGGAGGGCTGAAAAACTGTTTTTT	CASSPRRAEKLFF
TRBV4-3	TRBJ2-3	.	.	TGCGCCAGCAGCCAAGATTCCGGGCAGGGTACAGATACGCAGTATTTT	CASSQDSGQGTDTQYF
TRBV7-6	TRBJ1-1	.	.	TGTGCCAGCAGTCCGACTTCGAACACTGAAGCTTTCTTT	CASSPTSNTEAFF
TRBV20-1	TRBJ2-1	.	few	TGCAGTGTTGGACCGTCTCTGGGTTTCAATGAGCAGTTCTTC	CSVGPSLGFNEQFF
TRBV11-1	TRBJ1-5	.	.	TGTGCCAGCAGCTACACAAGCAATCAGCCCCAGCATTTT	CASSYTSNQPQHF
TRBV12-3/TRBV12-4	TRBJ1-2	TRBD1	medium-sized	TGTGCCAGCAGCCCGGGACAGAATAACTATGGCTACACCTTC	CASSPGQNNYGYTF
TRBV5-1	TRBJ1-1	.	.	TGCGCCAGCAGCTTTCATGACAGGACGAACACTGAAGCTTTCTTT	CASSFHDRTNTEAFF
TRBV10-3	TRBJ2-3	TRBD1	.	TGTGCCATCAGTGAACAGACAGGGGGCACAGATACGCAGTATTTT	CAISEQTGGTDTQYF